This T cell receptor beta chain was sequenced in a study of blood T cells in healthy people across ages. The second PCR ran roughly 7 to 11 cycles with a sample-barcoded 5' primer and J-beta primers. From the 5' RACE reads, TCRdb called clonotypes with MiXCR, one entry per CDR3 protein. The data contain about 800,000 distinct CDR3 sequences, roughly 60% of them seen just once; the ten biggest clones take up 20% to 25%. Study observations and caveats: Among T cells, TCR beta diversity per million cells dropped roughly linearly as age rose.

Trimming took off 3 bases at V and 7 bases at J, with 10 bases between the two ends. This CDR3 contains 13 residues. Comments on this clonotype: Its antigen is still unknown.

Total RNA extracted from each sample amounted to at least 5 micrograms. The sequence was collected from a man aged 30 to 39 in good health. V usage is TRBV12-3 or TRBV12-4 and J usage is TRBJ1-5, with TRBD1 as a possible D gene (5 bases). Sequencing was carried out using blood. For the CDR3, the DNA is TGTGCCAGCAGTTTCTGGGGCGGGCAGCCCCAGCATTTT. This encodes CASSFWGGQPQHF.